This TCR beta chain was profiled in a study of cytomegalovirus exposure and HLA in healthy donors. At the level of the study: An earlier analysis found some 100 million unique TCR beta sequences from about 190 million T cells. Most genotyped donors, about 81% of about 400, had Caucasian-associated genetic ancestry.

The PCR contained 60 Vbeta and 13 Jbeta primers. Assay: immunoSEQ multiplex PCR; the TCRdb copy retains only in-frame clones and omits some. Seen here are 110,000 or so clones, 80% observed once, and the top ten hold about 6.9%. A remark on this clone: Its specificity is not known.

The CDR3 has 15 amino acids. Looked up from germline, CDR1 is SNHLY and CDR2 is FYNNEI. The V end was cut by 7 bases, the J end by 0 bases, with 13 bases between. Findings and limits, study-wide: Later analysis associated a missense DCLRE1C variant with TCR beta V- and J-gene trimming. Being indistinguishable, some V segments were excluded, TRBV6-2 and TRBV6-3 among them.

Sequenced input: PBMCs. This chain uses TRBV2 with TRBJ1-5; D not certain. The sequence was collected from a man under 40 in good health and CMV-seropositive. The CDR3 protein is CASNREPYSNQPQHF. The CDR3 DNA follows: TGTGCCAGCAACCGGGAACCTTATAGCAATCAGCCCCAGCATTTT.